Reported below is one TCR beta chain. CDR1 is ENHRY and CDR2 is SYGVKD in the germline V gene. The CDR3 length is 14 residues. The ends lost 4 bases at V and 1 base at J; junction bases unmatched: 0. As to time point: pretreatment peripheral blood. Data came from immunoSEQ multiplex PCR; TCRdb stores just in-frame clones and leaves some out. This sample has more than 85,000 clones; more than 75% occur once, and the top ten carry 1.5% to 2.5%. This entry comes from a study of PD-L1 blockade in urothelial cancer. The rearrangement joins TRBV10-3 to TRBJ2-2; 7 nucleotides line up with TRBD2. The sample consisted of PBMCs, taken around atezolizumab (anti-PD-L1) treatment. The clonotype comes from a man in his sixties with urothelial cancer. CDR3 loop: CAISGGGNTGELFF. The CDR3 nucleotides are TGTGCCATCAGTGGGGGGGGGAACACCGGGGAGCTGTTTTTT.